One and the same sample provided the 5 T cell receptor beta chains below, sequenced in a study of blood T cell repertoires in COVID-19. The assay was immunoSEQ multiplex PCR, and TCRdb's table has in-frame clones only and misses some. Of approximately 60,000 clones in the sample, around 87% were seen once. Input material: peripheral blood. Every receptor here comes from an elderly woman with COVID-19, enrolled during active disease.

Here the CDR3 DNA reads TGCGCCAGCAGCCACGGGACAGGGGACGGTCGTAATTCACCCCTCCACTTT. Amino acids: CASSHGTGDGRNSPLHF. J is TRBJ1-6 and V is TRBV5-1; 10 nucleotides match TRBD1. CDR3 length: 17 amino acids. Per germline, CDR1 SGHRS and CDR2 YFSETQ. V dropped 4 bases and J dropped 6; count of bases not matched to a gene: 10.

The chain is built from TRBV6-5 and TRBJ1-5; TRBD1 matches 7 bases. Germline lookup yields CDR1 MNHEY and CDR2 SVGAGI. J gave up 2 bases and V 8 bases, and 9 bases lay outside the gene matches. The CDR3 totals 15 residues. In DNA, the CDR3 is TGTGCCAGCGCGCGGCAGGGGGATGGCAATCAGCCCCAGCATTTT. This encodes CASARQGDGNQPQHF.

The rearrangement joins TRBV5-1 to TRBJ2-1; 10 bases are shared with TRBD2. The CDR3 extends over 17 amino acids. Trimming took 0 bases from V and 7 from J; bases not matched to a gene: 10. From germline, CDR1 is SGHRS and CDR2 YFSETQ. The CDR3 sequence: CASSLVPTSGERNEQFF. CDR3 coding DNA: TGCGCCAGCAGCTTGGTCCCAACTAGCGGGGAGAGGAATGAGCAGTTCTTC. Full variable domain (outside the CDR3, taken from reference TRBV5-1 and TRBJ2-1): KAGVTQTPRYLIKTRGQQVTLSCSPISGHRSVSWYQQTPGQGLQFLFEYFSETQRNKGNFPGRFSGRQFSNSRSEMNVSTLELGDSALYLCASSLVPTSGERNEQFFGPGTRLTVL.

J is TRBJ1-1 and V is TRBV29-1, with no clear D. With 3 bases removed from V and 1 base from J, the gap between germline ends came to 6 bases. Germline V gene sequence: CDR1 SQVTM, CDR2 ANQGSEA. This CDR3 region has 12 residues. The CDR3 coding sequence is TGCAGCGTTGAGCGGTGGAACACTGAAGCTTTCTTT. Its translation: CSVERWNTEAFF.

The rearrangement links TRBV5-1 to TRBJ2-2; 10 nucleotides line up with TRBD1. Germline loops: CDR1 SGHRS, CDR2 YFSETQ. This CDR3 comprises 14 residues. The V and J ends lost 3 bases and 4 bases, in that order; junction bases with no gene match: 0. CDR3 region: CASSWTGGTGELFF. The CDR3 DNA reads as TGCGCCAGCAGCTGGACAGGGGGCACCGGGGAGCTGTTTTTT.